This entry describes one TCR beta chain. This sample was included in a study of blood T cell repertoires in COVID-19. Study context: The United States, Italy and Spain provided the acute and convalescent COVID-19 samples.

Germline CDR1 is PRHDT and CDR2 is FYEKMQ (reference sequence). Trimming removed 2 bases at V and 3 bases at J, with 19 bases between. CDR3 length: 17 amino acids. Profiled with immunoSEQ multiplex PCR; TCRdb holds only in-frame clones, not every one. The table lists fewer than 500,000 clones, approximately 90% of them singletons, with approximately 0.92% in the top ten. The sequencing sample was made of peripheral blood. This TCR was sampled from a man aged 18 to 29 with COVID-19, enrolled during active disease. This rearrangement joins TRBV13 to TRBJ2-5, with TRBD2 as a possible D gene (5 bases). CDR3 sequence (DNA): TGTGCCAGCAGCTTACTGGCGGGTTTCGAGGGAAAAGAGACCCAGTACTTC. Protein product: CASSLLAGFEGKETQYF.